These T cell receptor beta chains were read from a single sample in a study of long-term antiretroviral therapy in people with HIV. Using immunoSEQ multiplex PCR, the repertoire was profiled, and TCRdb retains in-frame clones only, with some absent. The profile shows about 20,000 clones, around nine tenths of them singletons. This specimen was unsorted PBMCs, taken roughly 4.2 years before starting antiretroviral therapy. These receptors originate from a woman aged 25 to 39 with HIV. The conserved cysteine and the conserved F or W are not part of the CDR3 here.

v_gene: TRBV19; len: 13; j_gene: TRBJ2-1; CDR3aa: ASRTTSGGYNEQF
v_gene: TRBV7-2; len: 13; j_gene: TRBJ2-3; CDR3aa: ASRLGLAPADTQY
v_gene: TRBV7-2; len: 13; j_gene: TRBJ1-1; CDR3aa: ASSLGAGGVNVAF
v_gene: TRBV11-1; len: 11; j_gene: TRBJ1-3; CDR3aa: ASSTGQRNTIY
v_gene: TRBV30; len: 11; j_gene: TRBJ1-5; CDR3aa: AWSKRGSQPQH
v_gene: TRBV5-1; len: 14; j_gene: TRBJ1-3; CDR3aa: ASSLEGSFSGNTIY
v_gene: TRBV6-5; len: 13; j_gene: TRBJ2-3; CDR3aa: ASSLQGSLTDTQY
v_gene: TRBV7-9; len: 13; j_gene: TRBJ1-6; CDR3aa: ASSLNSAANSPLH
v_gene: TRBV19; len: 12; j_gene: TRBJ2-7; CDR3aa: ASSFSRDTYEQY
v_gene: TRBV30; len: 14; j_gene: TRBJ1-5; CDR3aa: AWSRTGGFRNQPQH